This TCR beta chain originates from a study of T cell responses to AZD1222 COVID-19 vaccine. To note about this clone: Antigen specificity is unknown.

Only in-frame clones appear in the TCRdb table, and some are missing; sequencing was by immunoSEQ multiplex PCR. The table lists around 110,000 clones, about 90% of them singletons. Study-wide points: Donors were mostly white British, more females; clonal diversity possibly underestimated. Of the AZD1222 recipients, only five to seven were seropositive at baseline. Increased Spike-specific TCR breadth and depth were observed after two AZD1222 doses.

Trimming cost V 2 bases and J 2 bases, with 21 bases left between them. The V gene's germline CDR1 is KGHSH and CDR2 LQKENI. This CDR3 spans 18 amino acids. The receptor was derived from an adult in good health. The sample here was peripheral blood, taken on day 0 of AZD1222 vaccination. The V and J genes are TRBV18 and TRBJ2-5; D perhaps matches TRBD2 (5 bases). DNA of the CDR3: TGTGCCAGCTCACCATTGGGTCTGGGCAGTCGAGGGCAAGAGACCCAGTACTTC. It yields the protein CASSPLGLGSRGQETQYF. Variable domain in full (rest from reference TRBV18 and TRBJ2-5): NAGVMQNPRHLVRRRGQEARLRCSPMKGHSHVYWYRQLPEEGLKFMVYLQKENIIDESGMPKERFSAEFPKEGPSILRIQQVVRGDSAAYFCASSPLGLGSRGQETQYFGPGTRLLVL.